This TCR beta chain was identified during a study of blood T cell repertoires in COVID-19. Per the original methods: Reference gene primer amplification gave nucleated cell count estimates. Clones were sequenced by immunoSEQ multiplex PCR, and TCRdb holds only the in-frame ones, with some missing. V, J and clone size derive from that table, while D and trimming were established from the DNA sequence. This table has 200,000 to 250,000 clones, 83% appearing once. Seattle patient enrollment occurred during active infection, with longitudinal follow-up thereafter. This CDR3 is built from 18 residues. Germline CDR1 and CDR2: SGHNT and YYREEE (reference sequence). With V trimmed by 4 bases and J by 5 bases, 15 bases remained unmatched.

The TCR comes from a woman aged 25 to 45 with COVID-19, enrolled during active disease. The chain is built from TRBV5-4 and TRBJ2-1, with 10 bases that match TRBD2. Sequenced: peripheral blood. The CDR3 DNA follows: TGTGCCAGCAGCCGCCCCCTAGCGGGAGTGGGGGAAAACAATGAGCAGTTCTTC. It is translated as CASSRPLAGVGENNEQFF.